This TCR beta chain was profiled in a study of T cell repertoires in cytomegalovirus infection. This clonotype was observed many times. What it binds is not known. Losses at the gene ends were 1 base for V and 7 bases for J; bases not matched to a gene: 6. The CDR3 is 15 amino acids. Germline V gene lookup returns CDR1 SGHVS and CDR2 FNYEAQ. TCRdb fed the reads into MiXCR, producing one record per CDR3 protein. The repertoire holds 700,000 to 850,000 distinct CDR3 sequences, less than 35% seen once, with roughly an eighth in the top ten. This material consisted of cultured CD8+ T cells from PBMCs, taken from culture after CMV antigen stimulation. This sequence originates from a human donor in good health (CMV status not recorded). Some clones in this sample may be carry-over from other donors' samples. The rearrangement joins TRBV7-6 to TRBJ1-5; 8 bases map to TRBD1. CDR3 sequence (DNA): TGTGCCAGCAGCTTAGAGACAGGGGCAGGGCAGCCCCAGCATTTT. Protein sequence: CASSLETGAGQPQHF.